This TCR beta chain was identified in a study of glioma-infiltrating T cells. Using RNA template, CDR3s of TCR alpha and beta were amplified with iRepertoire arm-PCR. TCRdb reanalysed the multiplex PCR reads using MiXCR and keeps one entry per CDR3 protein. The sample has some 11,000 distinct CDR3 sequences; about 26% are singletons. The CDR3 sequence is 15 residues long. Germline values: CDR1 SNHLY, CDR2 FYNNEI. Trimming took 11 bases from V and 0 from J, leaving 18 bases between them. This clonotype has ten or more counts. The sequenced sample was glioma tissue, nonneoplastic brain tissue, or PBMCs (not recorded which). This sequence originates from a human donor with low-grade glioma or glioblastoma, undergoing nonglioma brain surgery, or in good health (not recorded which). V and J are TRBV2 and TRBJ2-3, with a tentative D call TRBD2 (6 bases). DNA of the CDR3: TGTGCCGGCTCCCAGGGTACTAGCAGCACAGATACGCAGTATTTT. Encoded protein: CAGSQGTSSTDTQYF.